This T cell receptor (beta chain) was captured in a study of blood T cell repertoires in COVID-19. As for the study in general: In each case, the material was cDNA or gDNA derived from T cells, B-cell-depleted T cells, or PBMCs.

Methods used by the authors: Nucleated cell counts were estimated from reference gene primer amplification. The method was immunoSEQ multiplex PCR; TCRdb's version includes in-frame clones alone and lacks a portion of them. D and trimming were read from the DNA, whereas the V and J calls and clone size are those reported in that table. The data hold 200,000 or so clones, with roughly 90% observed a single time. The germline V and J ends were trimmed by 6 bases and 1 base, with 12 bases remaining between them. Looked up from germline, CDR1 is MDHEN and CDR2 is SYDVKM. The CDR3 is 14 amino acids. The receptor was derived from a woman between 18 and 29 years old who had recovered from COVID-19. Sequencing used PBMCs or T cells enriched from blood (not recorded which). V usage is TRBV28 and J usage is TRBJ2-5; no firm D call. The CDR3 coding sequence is TGTGCCAGCAGCTACGACCGACTCCAAGAGACCCAGTACTTC. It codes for CASSYDRLQETQYF.